These T cell receptor beta chains were read from a single sample in a study of T-cell memory formation after mild COVID-19. From the 5' RACE reads, TCRdb called clonotypes with MiXCR, one entry per CDR3 protein. Here the sample spans about 150,000 distinct CDR3 sequences, around 27% being singletons. The sequencing sample was made of PBMCs or a T cell subset sorted from them (not recorded which). The source is an adult woman who had mild COVID-19 (a few samples of this study predate the infection). Cell type and time point are not known. The CDR3 runs from the conserved cysteine through the conserved F or W. D genes are given only for firm matches. A row's size may be missing; if present it is once, few, many or a size class.

j_gene	len	d_gene	abundance	v_gene	CDR3aa	CDR3nt
TRBJ1-2	14	.	few	TRBV6-2/TRBV6-3	CASAQVLIPYGYTF	TGTGCCAGCGCCCAGGTACTAATCCCGTATGGCTACACCTTC
TRBJ1-2	12	.	.	TRBV9	CASSVTGRGYTF	TGTGCCAGCAGCGTAACAGGGAGAGGCTACACCTTC
TRBJ2-1	16	.	few	TRBV6-5	CASSYSRGVPSNEQFF	TGTGCCAGCAGTTACTCGAGGGGGGTGCCTAGCAATGAGCAGTTCTTC
TRBJ1-2	15	.	.	TRBV6-5	CASSLSHRTNYGYTF	TGTGCCAGCAGTCTTTCTCACAGAACTAACTATGGCTACACCTTC
TRBJ1-5	14	.	.	TRBV2	CASSDSGENQPQHF	TGTGCCAGCAGTGACTCAGGGGAAAATCAGCCCCAGCATTTT
TRBJ2-7	14	.	few	TRBV7-8	CASSRLDGTYEQYF	TGTGCCAGCAGCCGCCTGGACGGGACCTACGAGCAGTACTTC
TRBJ1-1	13	.	.	TRBV9	CASSVGLHTEAFF	TGTGCCAGCAGCGTAGGTTTGCACACTGAAGCTTTCTTT
TRBJ2-1	17	.	.	TRBV7-9	CASSPQPQLYLYNEQFF	TGTGCCAGCAGCCCCCAACCTCAGCTCTACCTTTACAATGAGCAGTTCTTC
TRBJ1-1	14	.	.	TRBV5-1	CASSLGAGDTEAFF	TGCGCCAGCAGCTTGGGTGCAGGGGACACTGAAGCTTTCTTT
TRBJ1-1	12	.	.	TRBV4-1	CASSQRTGKAFF	TGCGCCAGCAGCCAAAGGACCGGGAAAGCTTTCTTT
TRBJ1-2	17	TRBD1	.	TRBV12-3/TRBV12-4	CASSLARTGSANYGYTF	TGTGCCAGCAGTTTGGCACGGACAGGTTCTGCTAACTATGGCTACACCTTC
TRBJ2-7	17	TRBD1	medium-sized	TRBV2	CASSVKLMGQGTPEQYF	TGTGCCAGCAGTGTAAAACTGATGGGACAGGGTACCCCCGAGCAGTACTTC
TRBJ1-2	14	TRBD1	.	TRBV4-1	CASSQPTGGDGYTF	TGCGCCAGCAGCCAACCCACAGGGGGGGATGGCTACACCTTC
TRBJ1-1	12	.	.	TRBV29-1	CSVGGGNTEAFF	TGCAGCGTGGGGGGGGGGAACACTGAAGCTTTCTTT
TRBJ2-3	18	.	few	TRBV6-5	CASSYSLSGSGLTDTQYF	TGTGCCAGCAGTTACTCGTTAAGTGGATCTGGCTTAACAGATACGCAGTATTTT
TRBJ1-2	15	.	few	TRBV29-1	CSVASTAGENGGYTF	TGCAGCGTTGCCTCCACGGCAGGGGAAAACGGGGGCTACACCTTC
TRBJ1-2	14	.	.	TRBV9	CASSVVDRVDGYTF	TGTGCCAGCAGCGTTGTCGATAGAGTAGATGGCTACACCTTC
TRBJ2-5	16	TRBD2	.	TRBV4-2	CASSQRVSGSMETQYF	TGTGCCAGCAGCCAACGGGTTAGCGGGAGTATGGAGACCCAGTACTTC
TRBJ2-1	15	TRBD2	few	TRBV29-1	CSSRSGTSQLDEQFF	TGCAGCTCCCGGTCCGGGACTAGCCAACTCGATGAGCAGTTCTTC
TRBJ1-1	11	.	.	TRBV29-1	CSVEGAFEAFF	TGCAGCGTTGAGGGGGCTTTCGAGGCTTTCTTT
TRBJ2-7	14	.	.	TRBV4-1	CASSQDTGWREQYF	TGCGCCAGCAGCCAAGACACAGGGTGGAGGGAGCAGTACTTC
TRBJ1-5	14	.	few	TRBV25-1	CASSEPGGNQPQHF	TGTGCCAGCAGTGAACCTGGGGGTAATCAGCCCCAGCATTTT
TRBJ2-5	15	.	.	TRBV27	CASSWDAASQETQYF	TGTGCCAGCAGTTGGGACGCGGCTAGCCAAGAGACCCAGTACTTC
TRBJ2-3	14	.	many	TRBV7-8	CASSLEAQPDTQYF	TGTGCCAGCAGCTTAGAAGCCCAACCAGATACGCAGTATTTT
TRBJ1-1	13	.	once	TRBV6-1	CASSYRLGTEAFF	TGTGCCAGCAGTTACCGACTAGGGACTGAAGCTTTCTTT
TRBJ2-1	15	TRBD2	.	TRBV7-9	CASSLNVGRGDEQFF	TGTGCCAGCAGCTTAAATGTCGGGAGGGGAGATGAGCAGTTCTTC
TRBJ2-1	18	.	.	TRBV7-6	CASSLSGSGPPSYNEQFF	TGTGCCAGCAGCTTATCAGGGTCGGGTCCACCTTCCTACAATGAGCAGTTCTTC
TRBJ2-3	15	TRBD2	few	TRBV7-6	CASCLSGGAWDTQYF	TGTGCCAGCTGTCTTAGCGGGGGGGCGTGGGATACGCAGTATTTT
TRBJ1-4	17	TRBD1	few	TRBV11-2	CASSLDGWDRYNEKLFF	TGTGCCAGCAGCTTAGACGGTTGGGACAGATATAATGAAAAACTGTTTTTT
TRBJ2-1	19	.	.	TRBV9	CASSVATRPGPSMSNEQFF	TGTGCCAGCAGCGTAGCTACCCGACCTGGACCGTCTATGAGCAATGAGCAGTTCTTC
TRBJ1-1	11	.	few	TRBV10-3	CAISGGTEAFF	TGTGCCATCAGTGGGGGCACTGAAGCTTTCTTT
TRBJ2-2	13	.	.	TRBV29-1	CSAEGGDTGELFF	TGCAGCGCAGAGGGGGGGGACACCGGGGAGCTGTTTTTT
TRBJ1-2	13	.	.	TRBV30	CAWSPDNNYGYTF	TGTGCCTGGAGTCCCGACAACAACTATGGCTACACCTTC
TRBJ2-5	14	.	once	TRBV6-5	CASSYEGGVETQYF	TGTGCCAGCAGTTACGAAGGGGGGGTGGAGACCCAGTACTTC
TRBJ2-3	16	.	few	TRBV14	CASSQEGGFLGDTQYF	TGTGCCAGCAGCCAAGAAGGAGGGTTCCTCGGAGATACGCAGTATTTT
TRBJ2-3	14	TRBD2	.	TRBV29-1	CSVESGGNTDTQYF	TGCAGCGTTGAGTCGGGGGGGAACACAGATACGCAGTATTTT
TRBJ2-1	16	.	few	TRBV15	CATSRVAGGLENEQFF	TGTGCCACCAGCAGAGTTGCCGGGGGCCTTGAGAATGAGCAGTTCTTC
TRBJ1-2	15	.	few	TRBV27	CASRPLGRVHYGYTF	TGTGCCAGCAGACCCCTCGGACGGGTACACTATGGCTACACCTTC
TRBJ1-6	14	TRBD1	.	TRBV5-6	CASSMSSGGRPLHF	TGTGCCAGCAGCATGAGCTCAGGGGGAAGGCCCCTCCACTTT
TRBJ1-1	11	.	.	TRBV29-1	CSGQRDTEAFF	TGCAGCGGTCAACGTGACACTGAAGCTTTCTTT
TRBJ2-7	12	.	.	TRBV27	CASSKARGEQYF	TGTGCCAGCAGTAAGGCTCGTGGCGAGCAGTACTTC
TRBJ2-7	15	.	.	TRBV20-1	CSAYDDGRDSYEQYF	TGCAGTGCATACGACGACGGGAGAGATTCCTACGAGCAGTACTTC
TRBJ2-7	15	TRBD1	.	TRBV27	CASSTGTGGGYEQYF	TGTGCCAGCAGCACAGGGACAGGGGGCGGCTACGAGCAGTACTTC
TRBJ2-2	15	.	.	TRBV5-1	CASSLDELNTGELFF	TGCGCCAGCAGCCTGGACGAACTGAACACCGGGGAGCTGTTTTTT